This T cell receptor beta chain was identified in a study of patients and donors after allogeneic stem cell transplantation. One entry per CDR3 protein results from TCRdb running MiXCR on the RT-PCR reads. The data contain 9,000 to 10,000 distinct CDR3 sequences, roughly 5.9% of them singletons. This clonotype was counted between two and nine times. The germline gives CDR1 MNHEY, CDR2 SVGAGI. There are 15 residues in the CDR3. V was trimmed by 0 bases and J by 1 base, leaving 7 bases between them. The V call is TRBV6-5, the J call TRBJ1-3, with D hard to call. This TCR was recovered from a human donor who was either an allogeneic HSCT recipient or a stem cell or donor lymphocyte infusion donor (not recorded which). It is not recorded whose cells these are; they may come from a transplant donor. The sequenced material came from blood, either unsorted or a sorted T cell fraction (not recorded which). The CDR3, as DNA: TGTGCCAGCAGTTACTCTGCCGGTTCTGGAAACACCATATATTTT. Amino acid sequence: CASSYSAGSGNTIYF.